This record covers a single TCR beta chain. The antigen it binds to is not known. Base-call qualities are not available, and no considerably larger clone is one nucleotide away. This specimen comes from a study of blood T cell repertoires in COVID-19 (dated by TCRdb to about 2020). For the wider study: Samples from collaborators originated in the United States, Italy and Spain and spanned both the acute and convalescent phases of COVID-19. The prospective study material was composed of cDNA or gDNA derived from T cells, B-cell-depleted T cells, or PBMCs. Subjects who had been exposed to COVID-19, were actively infected with it, or had recovered from it provided the deeply sampled blood TCRbeta repertoires that made up the dataset. A freely available public database, intended as a resource for researchers studying the immune response to SARS-CoV-2, is where the repertoires were released. Samples were obtained from the ongoing ImmuneRACE study (first 160 participants) and from about 1,300 subjects provided by 6 global collaborators. Nearly every sample came with metadata listing a de-identified subject ID, COVID-19 status, age in years and sex. HLA class I and class II types, where available, came from metadata supplied by the sample provider rather than from assay-based typing.

According to the germline V gene, CDR1 reads SQVTM and CDR2 reads ANQGSEA. From the cysteine up to the phenylalanine, the CDR3 has a length of 14 residues. The sequence is cut down to CDR3 DNA, 42 bases in frame from base 1. The germline V and J ends show losses of 7 bases and 4 bases respectively, and no gene match explains 8 bases of the junction. General findings and caveats noted by the study authors: How much clinical and demographic metadata was included differed by source and by participant, and the metadata was provided uncurated.

The immunoSEQ Assay, a bias-controlled multiplex PCR, was used to amplify TCRbeta CDR3 regions from genomic DNA. The source study handled its data this way. Within the assay, amplification of reference gene primers was used to estimate how many nucleated cells each sample contained. To quantify the absolute abundance of each unique TCRbeta CDR3 rearrangement, sequence reads were collapsed and filtered. For each sample, productive Simpson clonality was calculated as the square root of Simpson's diversity index over productive rearrangements. TCRdb holds this immuneACCESS table with in-frame rearrangements only. Some clones are missing; in checked studies, unresolved V genes explain under half, and the rest has no known cause. The V and J calls and clone size are taken from that table; D and trimming were inferred from the DNA. The sample table records some 80,000 clones; roughly 85% of these occur just once. The ten largest clones add up to just over 35% of the sample.

Whole blood was collected in K2EDTA tubes by collaborating institutions according to the institutions' own protocols. For TCRbeta analysis, collaborators shipped samples in one of three forms: frozen whole blood, isolated PBMCs, or DNA extracted from either of those sample types. In this chain, TRBV29-1 is recombined with TRBJ2-2; TRBD1 agrees with 8 junctional bases. The TCR comes from a woman aged 70-85 years with acute or convalescent COVID-19. The sequenced material came from peripheral blood. Here the CDR3 is given as CSAVGTGGTGELFF. The bases are TGCAGCGCAGTAGGAACAGGGGGCACCGGGGAGCTGTTTTTT.